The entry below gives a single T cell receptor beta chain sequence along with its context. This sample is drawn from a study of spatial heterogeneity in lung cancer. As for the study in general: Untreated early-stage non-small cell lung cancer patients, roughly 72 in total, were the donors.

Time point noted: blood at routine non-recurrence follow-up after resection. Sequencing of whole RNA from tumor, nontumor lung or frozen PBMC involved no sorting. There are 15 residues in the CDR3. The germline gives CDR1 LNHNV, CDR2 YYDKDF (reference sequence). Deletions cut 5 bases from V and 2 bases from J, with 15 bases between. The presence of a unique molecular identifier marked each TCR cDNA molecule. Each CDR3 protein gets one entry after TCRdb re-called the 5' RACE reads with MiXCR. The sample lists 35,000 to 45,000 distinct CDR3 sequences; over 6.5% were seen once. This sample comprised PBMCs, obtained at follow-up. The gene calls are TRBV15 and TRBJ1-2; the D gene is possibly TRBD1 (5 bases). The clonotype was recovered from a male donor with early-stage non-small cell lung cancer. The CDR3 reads CATSQAWGRNYGYTF. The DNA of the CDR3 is TGTGCCACCAGCCAGGCATGGGGACGGAACTATGGCTACACCTTC.